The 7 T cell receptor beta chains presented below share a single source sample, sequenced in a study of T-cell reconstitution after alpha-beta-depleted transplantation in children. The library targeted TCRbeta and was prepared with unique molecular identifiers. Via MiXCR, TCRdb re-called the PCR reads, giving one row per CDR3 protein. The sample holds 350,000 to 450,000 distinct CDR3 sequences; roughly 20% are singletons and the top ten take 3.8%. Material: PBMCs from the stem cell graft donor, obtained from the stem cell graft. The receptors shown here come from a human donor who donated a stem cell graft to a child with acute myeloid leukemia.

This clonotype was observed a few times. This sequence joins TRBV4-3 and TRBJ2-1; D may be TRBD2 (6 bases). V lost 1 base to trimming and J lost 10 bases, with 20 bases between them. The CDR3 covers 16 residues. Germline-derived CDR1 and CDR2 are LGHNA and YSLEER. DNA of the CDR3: TGCGCCAGCAGCCAAGGAACTAGCAGTAGGCTGGGCGAGCAGTTCTTC. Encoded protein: CASSQGTSSRLGEQFF.

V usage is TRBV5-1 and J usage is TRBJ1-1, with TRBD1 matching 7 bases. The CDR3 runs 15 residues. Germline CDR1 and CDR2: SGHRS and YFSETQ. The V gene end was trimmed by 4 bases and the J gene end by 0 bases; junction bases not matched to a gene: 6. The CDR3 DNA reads TGCGCCAGCAGCCGGACAGGCAGCATGAACACTGAAGCTTTCTTT. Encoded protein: CASSRTGSMNTEAFF.

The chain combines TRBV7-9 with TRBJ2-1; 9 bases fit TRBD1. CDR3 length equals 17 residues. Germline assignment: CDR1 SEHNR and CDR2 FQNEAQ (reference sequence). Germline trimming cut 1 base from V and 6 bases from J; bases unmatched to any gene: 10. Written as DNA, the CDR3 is TGTGCCAGCAGCTTAGTCCCCCCGGGACAGGGAGGCAATGAGCAGTTCTTC. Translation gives CASSLVPPGQGGNEQFF.

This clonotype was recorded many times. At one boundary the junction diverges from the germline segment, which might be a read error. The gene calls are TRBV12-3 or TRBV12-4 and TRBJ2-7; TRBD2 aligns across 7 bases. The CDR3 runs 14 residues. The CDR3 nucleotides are TGTGCCAGCAGTCTAGCGGAACTCTCCTACGAGCAGTACTTC. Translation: CASSLAELSYEQYF.

The chain's CDR3 is CASSPGTSEYNEQFF. The CDR3, as DNA: TGCGCCAGCAGCCCCGGGACTAGCGAATACAATGAGCAGTTCTTC. The V call is TRBV4-1, the J call TRBJ2-1, with 10 bases aligning to TRBD2. V was pared by 4 bases and J by 4 bases, with 4 bases of the junction left unmatched. CDR3 length: 15 amino acids. CDR1 MGHRA and CDR2 YSYEKL come from the germline V gene.

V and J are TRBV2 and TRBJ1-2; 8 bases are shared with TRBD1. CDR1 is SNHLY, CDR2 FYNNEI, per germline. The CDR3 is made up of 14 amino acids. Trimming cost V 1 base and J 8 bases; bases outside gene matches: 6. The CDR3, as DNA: TGTGCCAGCAGTGAAGGGACAGGGCCCGGGGGCTACACCTTC. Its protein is CASSEGTGPGGYTF.

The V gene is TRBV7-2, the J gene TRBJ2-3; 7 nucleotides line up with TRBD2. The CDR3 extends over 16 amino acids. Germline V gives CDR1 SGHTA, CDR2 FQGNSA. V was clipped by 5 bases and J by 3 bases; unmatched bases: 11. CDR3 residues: CASSPDRGGGTDTQYF. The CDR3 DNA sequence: TGTGCCAGCAGCCCAGACCGCGGGGGAGGTACAGATACGCAGTATTTT.